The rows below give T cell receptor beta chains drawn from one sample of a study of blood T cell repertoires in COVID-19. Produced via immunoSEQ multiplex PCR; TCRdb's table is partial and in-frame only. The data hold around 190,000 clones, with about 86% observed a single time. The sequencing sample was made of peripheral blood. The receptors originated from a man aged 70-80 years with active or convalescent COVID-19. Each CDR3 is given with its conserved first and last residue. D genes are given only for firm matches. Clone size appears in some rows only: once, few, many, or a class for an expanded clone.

CDR3: CAISKETHNEKLFF
DNA: TGTGCCATCAGTAAGGAGACTCACAATGAAAAACTGTTTTTT
D: NA
V: TRBV10-3
J: TRBJ1-4
size: NA

CDR3: CASSVGHRDTGELFF
DNA: TGTGCCAGCAGCGTAGGTCACAGGGACACCGGGGAGCTGTTTTTT
D: NA
V: TRBV9
J: TRBJ2-2
size: once

CDR3: CASIGQPNQPQHF
DNA: TGTGCCAGCATAGGACAGCCCAATCAGCCCCAGCATTTT
D: NA
V: TRBV12-3/TRBV12-4
J: TRBJ1-5
size: NA

CDR3: CASSQEPRGFSAFF
DNA: TGCGCCAGCAGCCAAGAGCCCAGGGGTTTTTCAGCTTTCTTT
D: NA
V: TRBV4-1
J: TRBJ1-1
size: NA

CDR3: CASSRQDLSSGNTIYF
DNA: TGTGCCAGCAGCCGCCAGGATCTTTCCTCTGGAAACACCATATATTTT
D: NA
V: TRBV6-6
J: TRBJ1-3
size: NA

CDR3: CASSLGTGGFYEQYF
DNA: TGCGCCAGCAGCTTAGGGACAGGGGGCTTCTACGAGCAGTACTTC
D: TRBD1
V: TRBV5-1
J: TRBJ2-7
size: NA

CDR3: CAWSPGENGYTF
DNA: TGTGCCTGGAGCCCAGGGGAGAATGGCTACACCTTC
D: NA
V: TRBV30
J: TRBJ1-2
size: NA

CDR3: CASGKGTGELFF
DNA: TGTGCCAGCGGGAAGGGGACCGGGGAGCTGTTTTTT
D: NA
V: TRBV2
J: TRBJ2-2
size: NA

CDR3: CASSSTPGNEQFF
DNA: TGTGCCAGCTCATCCACACCGGGCAATGAGCAGTTCTTC
D: NA
V: TRBV18
J: TRBJ2-1
size: few

CDR3: CASSQVGQGDYGYTF
DNA: TGCGCCAGCAGCCAAGTCGGGCAAGGGGACTATGGCTACACCTTC
D: NA
V: TRBV4-3
J: TRBJ1-2
size: NA

CDR3: CASSSRGTSGSLGELFF
DNA: TGTGCCAGCAGCTCCCGCGGGACTAGCGGGAGTTTGGGGGAGCTGTTTTTT
D: TRBD2
V: TRBV11-2
J: TRBJ2-2
size: NA

CDR3: CATSDPGQGEKLFF
DNA: TGTGCCACCAGTGACCCGGGACAGGGAGAAAAACTGTTTTTT
D: TRBD1
V: TRBV24-1
J: TRBJ1-4
size: few

CDR3: CATSRGTGYGYEQYF
DNA: TGTGCCACCAGCAGAGGAACGGGGTATGGGTACGAGCAGTACTTC
D: NA
V: TRBV15
J: TRBJ2-7
size: once

CDR3: CASSTPKGQGSPYGYTF
DNA: TGTGCCAGTAGTACGCCTAAGGGACAGGGGAGCCCCTATGGCTACACCTTC
D: TRBD1
V: TRBV19
J: TRBJ1-2
size: NA

CDR3: CASSEPGVNEKLFF
DNA: TGTGCCAGCAGTGAGCCCGGGGTTAATGAAAAACTGTTTTTT
D: NA
V: TRBV6-1
J: TRBJ1-4
size: NA

CDR3: CASSASYSNQPQHF
DNA: TGTGCCAGCAGTGCCTCCTATAGCAATCAGCCCCAGCATTTT
D: NA
V: TRBV2
J: TRBJ1-5
size: NA

CDR3: CASSPGAGQGAYGYTF
DNA: TGTGCCAGCAGCCCGGGGGCCGGACAGGGGGCCTATGGCTACACCTTC
D: TRBD1
V: TRBV9
J: TRBJ1-2
size: NA

CDR3: CASSPASGGAYEQYF
DNA: TGTGCCAGCTCACCTGCCTCCGGCGGAGCCTACGAGCAGTACTTC
D: NA
V: TRBV18
J: TRBJ2-7
size: NA

CDR3: CASSLWAVGSYNEQFF
DNA: TGTGCCAGCAGTTTGTGGGCAGTGGGCTCCTACAATGAGCAGTTCTTC
D: NA
V: TRBV27
J: TRBJ2-1
size: NA

CDR3: CASSYSYRGGVTIYF
DNA: TGTGCCAGCAGTTACTCTTACAGGGGGGGGGTCACCATATATTTT
D: TRBD1
V: TRBV6-5
J: TRBJ1-3
size: once

CDR3: CASSFQGGGNQPQHF
DNA: TGTGCCAGCAGTTTCCAGGGAGGCGGCAATCAGCCCCAGCATTTT
D: NA
V: TRBV6-6
J: TRBJ1-5
size: NA

CDR3: CASKGGHLDQPQHF
DNA: TGTGCCAGCAAGGGTGGACACCTCGATCAGCCCCAGCATTTT
D: NA
V: TRBV2
J: TRBJ1-5
size: NA

CDR3: CASSSGQGGNQPQHF
DNA: TGTGCCAGCAGTTCGGGACAGGGCGGCAATCAGCCCCAGCATTTT
D: TRBD1
V: TRBV28
J: TRBJ1-5
size: few

CDR3: CSVESGYKGGEKLFF
DNA: TGCAGCGTTGAAAGCGGCTACAAAGGGGGCGAAAAACTGTTTTTT
D: TRBD1
V: TRBV29-1
J: TRBJ1-4
size: NA

CDR3: CASSYSDGVYEQYF
DNA: TGTGCCAGCAGTTACTCCGACGGAGTTTACGAGCAGTACTTC
D: NA
V: TRBV6-6
J: TRBJ2-7
size: NA

CDR3: CASSVEGIVTGELFF
DNA: TGTGCCAGCAGCGTGGAGGGGATCGTCACCGGGGAGCTGTTTTTT
D: NA
V: TRBV7-2
J: TRBJ2-2
size: NA

CDR3: CASSIRGQGAVLAGYTF
DNA: TGTGCCAGTAGTATACGGGGACAGGGGGCAGTGCTCGCTGGCTACACCTTC
D: TRBD1
V: TRBV19
J: TRBJ1-2
size: NA